Following are 23 T cell receptor beta chains from one sample sequenced in a study of OX40 agonist ivuxolimab in advanced cancers. The library came from the immunoSEQ multiplex PCR assay. Drawn from immuneACCESS, this table holds only the in-frame rearrangements with V and J called that TCRdb kept. Clones are partly lost; checked studies trace under half to an unresolved V gene and leave the rest unexplained. Here the sample has 94,000 or so clones; about 84% occur a single time. The top ten hold about 6% of the sample. The starting material was CD4+ or CD8+ T cells sorted from blood, obtained in a trial of the OX40 agonist ivuxolimab. All receptors come from an adult with an advanced solid tumor such as melanoma, head and neck, liver or kidney cancer.

This clone was seen just once. Because the CDR3's place on the DNA is in doubt, the DNA is left out and the CDR3 is given as listed by TCRdb. The chain couples TRBV12-5 to TRBJ2-7; the table's D call of TRBD2 was not tested on the DNA. In germline, CDR1 is LGHNT, CDR2 FRNRAP. The CDR3 is made up of 16 amino acids, end residues included. The CDR3 here is CASGLVMGTGGYEQYF.

V and J are TRBV14 and TRBJ1-1; D is undetermined. CDR1 and CDR2 (germline): SGHDN, FVKESK. V gave up 3 bases and J gave up 8 bases, with 7 bases separating them. The length of the CDR3 is 11 residues. CDR3 in amino acids: CASSQFREAFF. CDR3 bases: TGTGCCAGCAGCCAGTTCAGAGAAGCTTTCTTT.

The chain employs TRBV4-3 and TRBJ1-2; the D is unclear. V lost 0 bases to trimming and J lost 0 bases, with 8 bases between them. The V gene's germline CDR1 is LGHNA and CDR2 YSLEER. The CDR3 consists of 15 residues. In DNA form, the CDR3 reads TGCGCCAGCAGCCAAGAGGCAGTAGCTAACTATGGCTACACCTTC. It encodes CASSQEAVANYGYTF.

This clone was seen a few times. This chain connects TRBV7-2 to TRBJ1-4; tentatively, D is TRBD1 (5 bases). CDR3 length: 15 residues. Germline-derived CDR1 and CDR2 are SGHTA and FQGNSA. V was pared by 1 base and J by 7 bases, with 13 bases between. Written as DNA, the CDR3 is TGTGCCAGCAGCTTAGATGGGGCCCGGGTTGAAAAACTGTTTTTT. Its translation is CASSLDGARVEKLFF.

The genes are TRBV7-2 and TRBJ2-1; D gene ambiguous. Trimming took 5 bases from V and 10 from J, leaving 6 bases between them. The CDR3 spans 10 residues. Per the germline V gene, CDR1 is SGHTA and CDR2 is FQGNSA. CDR3 loop: CASSDGEQFF. The CDR3 DNA follows: TGTGCCAGCAGCGACGGGGAGCAGTTCTTC.

The V call is TRBV7-9, the J call TRBJ1-1; D is perhaps TRBD1 (5 bases). The germline V and J ends were trimmed by 5 bases and 5 bases, with 21 bases remaining between them. Germline loops: CDR1 SEHNR, CDR2 FQNEAQ (reference sequence). The CDR3 covers 16 residues. The CDR3 protein is CASSPGIGGSDTEAFF. The CDR3, as DNA: TGTGCCAGCAGCCCAGGCATCGGGGGGTCGGATACTGAAGCTTTCTTT.

This chain connects TRBV5-6 to TRBJ1-1; 9 positions agree with TRBD1. Trimming cost V 2 bases and J 5 bases; bases outside gene matches: 10. The CDR3 spans 16 residues. Germline values: CDR1 SGHDT, CDR2 YYEEEE. CDR3 protein: CASSLDHRGPGTEAFF. CDR3 DNA: TGTGCCAGCAGCTTAGACCACAGGGGGCCGGGGACTGAAGCTTTCTTT. The full variable domain, its missing parts supplied by reference TRBV5-6 and TRBJ1-1, is DAGVTQSPTHLIKTRGQQVTLRCSPKSGHDTVSWYQQALGQGPQFIFQYYEEEERQRGNFPDRFSGHQFPNYSSELNVNALLLGDSALYLCASSLDHRGPGTEAFFGQGTRLTVV.

The chain uses TRBV6-5 and TRBJ2-3; D is unclear. The CDR3 loop spans 14 amino acids. Trimming removed 5 bases at V and 2 bases at J, with 11 bases between. The germline CDR1 and CDR2 sequences are MNHEY and SVGAGI. This CDR3 is CASSNGRNTDTQYF. In DNA, the CDR3 is TGTGCCAGCAGTAACGGACGGAACACAGATACGCAGTATTTT.

In its sample, this clone was seen many times. Written as DNA, the CDR3 is TGTGCCAGCAGCCAAAACCCGACCGGGACTAGCGGCACAGATACGCAGTATTTT. Amino acid sequence: CASSQNPTGTSGTDTQYF. The chain is built from TRBV4-2 and TRBJ2-3; 10 nucleotides match TRBD2. Germline V gene lookup returns CDR1 LGHNA and CDR2 YNFKEQ. Trimming removed 2 bases from V and 1 base from J; junction bases left unmatched: 9. The CDR3 extends over 18 amino acids.

A few counts support this clone. The CDR3 DNA follows: TGTGCCAGCAGTCCAAGACAGGGAACCGGCTACGAGCAGTACTTC. This codes for CASSPRQGTGYEQYF. The chain couples TRBV27 to TRBJ2-7; 7 bases agree with TRBD1. Germline V gene data show CDR1 as MNHEY and CDR2 as SMNVEV (reference sequence). J was trimmed by 3 bases and V by 5 bases; bases with no gene match: 10. This CDR3 contains 15 residues.

The chain joins TRBV7-9 to TRBJ2-7, with 8 bases lining up with TRBD1. This CDR3 spans 15 amino acids. Germline CDR1 reads SEHNR; CDR2 reads FQNEAQ (reference sequence). The trim removed 6 bases at V and 0 bases at J, leaving 7 bases unmatched. The CDR3 spells CASRPDRDSSYEQYF. The CDR3 nucleotides read TGTGCCAGCAGACCGGACAGGGACAGCTCCTACGAGCAGTACTTC.

CDR3 amino acids: CASSQSEAGRTFF. DNA for the CDR3: TGCGCCAGCAGCCAGTCGGAGGCAGGTCGAACTTTCTTT. The chain has TRBV4-3 and TRBJ1-1; D is unresolved. The ends were cut back, 3 bases at V and 12 bases at J, with 17 bases in the middle. The CDR3 totals 13 residues. Germline V gene data show CDR1 as LGHNA and CDR2 as YSLEER.

DNA of the CDR3: TGCGCCAGCAGCTTGAGTACGGGGGAAAAACTGTTTTTT. Encoded protein: CASSLSTGEKLFF. The chain carries TRBV5-1 and TRBJ1-4; no clear D. From germline, CDR1 is SGHRS and CDR2 YFSETQ. V lost 1 base to trimming and J lost 8 bases, with 9 bases between them. This CDR3 has 13 amino acids.

J is TRBJ2-3 and V is TRBV6-6; D ambiguous. CDR3 length: 13 residues. V lost 2 bases and J 0 bases, leaving 3 bases between the germline ends. Germline V lookup: CDR1 MNHNY, CDR2 SVGAGI (reference sequence). The CDR3 is CASSYLSTDTQYF. DNA of the CDR3: TGTGCCAGCAGTTACCTTAGCACAGATACGCAGTATTTT.

The chain is built from TRBV5-5 and TRBJ2-1; 9 nucleotides agree with TRBD2. Trimming at V came to 0 bases and at J to 4 bases, leaving 2 bases not matched to a gene. Germline CDR1 reads SGHKS; CDR2 reads YYEKEE (reference sequence). CDR3 size: 15 residues. This CDR3 is CASSLDLAGYNEQFF. CDR3 in DNA: TGTGCCAGCAGCTTGGATCTAGCGGGGTACAATGAGCAGTTCTTC.

This chain connects TRBV6-5 to TRBJ1-4, with D hard to call. Trimming removed 0 bases from V and 3 bases from J, with 5 bases in between. CDR3 size: 14 residues. Germline V CDR1 and CDR2: MNHEY, SVGAGI. The CDR3 is CASSYSSPNEKLFF. Written as DNA, the CDR3 is TGTGCCAGCAGTTACTCTTCCCCTAATGAAAAACTGTTTTTT.

Comment on this clone: The same CDR3 arises from other DNA sequences in this sample as well. The chain couples TRBV5-1 to TRBJ2-5, with TRBD2 matching over 10 bases. Losses at the gene ends were 3 bases for V and 3 bases for J; bases not matched to a gene: 8. The CDR3 extends over 16 amino acids. Germline V gene data show CDR1 as SGHRS and CDR2 as YFSETQ. CDR3 sequence reads: CASSWRLAGTEETQYF. The CDR3 DNA sequence: TGCGCCAGCAGCTGGAGACTAGCGGGTACCGAAGAGACCCAGTACTTC.

V usage is TRBV12-5 and J usage is TRBJ2-3; 8 nucleotides agree with TRBD1. The junction had 6 bases not matched to a gene; V was cut back by 6 bases and J by 4 bases. CDR1 and CDR2 from the germline V gene are LGHNT and FRNRAP. There are 14 residues in the CDR3. The CDR3 sequence: CASGRDRPADTQYF. CDR3 in DNA: TGTGCTAGTGGCCGGGACAGGCCCGCAGATACGCAGTATTTT. Using reference TRBV12-5 and TRBJ2-3 for the parts outside the CDR3, the full variable domain is DARVTQTPRHKVTEMGQEVTMRCQPILGHNTVFWYRQTMMQGLELLAYFRNRAPLDDSGMPKDRFSAEMPDATLATLKIQPSEPRDSAVYFCASGRDRPADTQYFGPGTRLTVL.

The chain combines TRBV2 with TRBJ1-2; D is unresolved. From germline, CDR1 is SNHLY and CDR2 FYNNEI. CDR3 length: 11 residues. V lost 6 bases and J 7 bases, leaving 9 bases between the germline ends. CDR3 sequence reads: CASSPESGYTF. CDR3 DNA: TGTGCCAGCAGCCCTGAAAGTGGCTACACCTTC.

This sequence joins TRBV19 and TRBJ1-5, with 7 bases fitting TRBD1. Germline V gives CDR1 LNHDA, CDR2 SQIVND (reference sequence). The CDR3 contains 17 residues. Trimming cost V 4 bases and J 0 bases; bases outside gene matches: 9. CDR3 bases: TGTGCCAGTAGTACCGGGACAGTCCTTTATAGCAATCAGCCCCAGCATTTT. It encodes CASSTGTVLYSNQPQHF. Combining the CDR3 with reference TRBV19 and TRBJ1-5 gives the whole variable domain DGGITQSPKYLFRKEGQNVTLSCEQNLNHDAMYWYRQDPGQGLRLIYYSQIVNDFQKGDIAEGYSVSREKKESFPLTVTSAQKNPTAFYLCASSTGTVLYSNQPQHFGDGTRLSIL.

J is TRBJ1-6 and V is TRBV30, with D perhaps matching TRBD1 (5 bases). The CDR3 runs to 15 residues. In germline, CDR1 is GTSNPN, CDR2 SVGIG (reference sequence). The V and J ends lost 4 bases and 4 bases respectively, with 14 bases between them. This chain's CDR3 is CAWIGLGGYNSPLHF. CDR3 nucleotide sequence: TGTGCCTGGATCGGACTTGGGGGATATAATTCACCCCTCCACTTT.

The rearrangement uses TRBV28 and TRBJ2-1, with 9 bases lining up with TRBD1. With 6 bases clipped from V and 7 bases from J, the junction kept 13 bases outside the gene matches. CDR1 and CDR2 (germline): MDHEN, SYDVKM. This CDR3 contains 16 residues. CDR3 DNA sequence: TGTGCCAGCAGCCCCTGGGACAGGGACGGAGGGAATGAGCAGTTCTTC. The encoded protein is CASSPWDRDGGNEQFF.

V usage is TRBV13 and J usage is TRBJ2-1; tentative D call: TRBD2 (5 bases). Germline lookup yields CDR1 PRHDT and CDR2 FYEKMQ (reference sequence). This CDR3 spans 14 amino acids. Trimming took off 7 bases at V and 2 bases at J, with 12 bases between the two ends. CDR3 sequence reads: CASTPARAYNEQFF. The CDR3 DNA reads as TGTGCCAGCACCCCAGCGCGGGCCTACAATGAGCAGTTCTTC. The complete variable domain, with remaining parts taken from reference TRBV13 and TRBJ2-1, reads AAGVIQSPRHLIKEKRETATLKCYPIPRHDTVYWYQQGPGQDPQFLISFYEKMQSDKGSIPDRFSAQQFSDYHSELNMSSLELGDSALYFCASTPARAYNEQFFGPGTRLTVL.